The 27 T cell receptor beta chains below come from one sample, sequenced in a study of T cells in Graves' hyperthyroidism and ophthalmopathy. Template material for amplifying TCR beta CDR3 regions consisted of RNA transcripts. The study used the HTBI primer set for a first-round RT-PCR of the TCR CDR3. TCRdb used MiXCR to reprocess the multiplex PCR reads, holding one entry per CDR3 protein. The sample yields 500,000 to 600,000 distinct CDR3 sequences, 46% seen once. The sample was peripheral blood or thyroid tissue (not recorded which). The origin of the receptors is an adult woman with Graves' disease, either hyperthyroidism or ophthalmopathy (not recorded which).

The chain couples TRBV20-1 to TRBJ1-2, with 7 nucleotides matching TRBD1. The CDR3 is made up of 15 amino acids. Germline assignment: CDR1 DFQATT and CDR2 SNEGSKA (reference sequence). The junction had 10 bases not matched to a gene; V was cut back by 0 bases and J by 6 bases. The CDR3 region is CSARDPLTGDDGYTF. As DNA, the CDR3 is TGCAGTGCTAGAGACCCCCTTACAGGGGACGATGGCTACACCTTC.

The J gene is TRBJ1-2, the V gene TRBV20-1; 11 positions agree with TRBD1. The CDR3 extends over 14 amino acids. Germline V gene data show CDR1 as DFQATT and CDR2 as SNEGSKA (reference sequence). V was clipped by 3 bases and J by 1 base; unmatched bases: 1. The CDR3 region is CSARGTGGNYGYTF. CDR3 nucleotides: TGCAGTGCTAGGGGGACAGGGGGTAACTATGGCTACACCTTC.

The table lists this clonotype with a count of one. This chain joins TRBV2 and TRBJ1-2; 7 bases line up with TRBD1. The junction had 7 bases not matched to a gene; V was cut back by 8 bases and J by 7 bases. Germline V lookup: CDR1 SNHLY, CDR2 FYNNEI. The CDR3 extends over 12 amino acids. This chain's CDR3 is CASRQGYGGYTF. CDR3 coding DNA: TGTGCCAGCCGACAGGGTTACGGTGGCTACACCTTC.

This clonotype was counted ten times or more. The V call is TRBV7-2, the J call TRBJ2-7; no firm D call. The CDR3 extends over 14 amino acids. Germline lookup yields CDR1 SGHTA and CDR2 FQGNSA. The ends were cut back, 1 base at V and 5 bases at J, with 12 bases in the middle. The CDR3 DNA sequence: TGTGCCAGCAGCTTAGTGGTTTGGGGTGACGAGCAGTACTTC. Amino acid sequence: CASSLVVWGDEQYF.

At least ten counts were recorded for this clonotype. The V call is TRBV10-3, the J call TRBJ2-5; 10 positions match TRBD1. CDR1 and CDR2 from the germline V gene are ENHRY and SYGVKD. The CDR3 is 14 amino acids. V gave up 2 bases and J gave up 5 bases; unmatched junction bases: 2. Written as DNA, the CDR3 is TGTGCCATCAGTGAGCCGGGACAGGGGGAGACCCAGTACTTC. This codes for CAISEPGQGETQYF.

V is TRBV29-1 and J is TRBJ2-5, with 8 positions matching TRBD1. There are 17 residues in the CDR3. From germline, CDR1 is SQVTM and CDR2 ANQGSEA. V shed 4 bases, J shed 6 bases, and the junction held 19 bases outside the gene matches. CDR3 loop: CSVGLETGVFGMQTQYF. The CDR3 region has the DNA TGCAGCGTTGGACTAGAGACAGGGGTGTTCGGCATGCAGACCCAGTACTTC.

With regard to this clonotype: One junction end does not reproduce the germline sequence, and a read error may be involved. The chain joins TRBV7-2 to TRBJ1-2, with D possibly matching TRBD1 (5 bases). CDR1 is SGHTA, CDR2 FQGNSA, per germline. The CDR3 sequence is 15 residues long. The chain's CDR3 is CAISSNYGASSGYTF. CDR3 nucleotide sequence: TGTGCCATCAGCTCAAATTATGGGGCAAGTAGCGGCTACACCTTC.

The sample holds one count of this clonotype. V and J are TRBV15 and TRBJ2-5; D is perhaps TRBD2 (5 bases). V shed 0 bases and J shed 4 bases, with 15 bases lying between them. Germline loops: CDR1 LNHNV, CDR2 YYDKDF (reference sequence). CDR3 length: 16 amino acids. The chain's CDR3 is CATSRDPSLGRETQYF. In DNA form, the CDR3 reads TGTGCCACCAGCAGAGATCCCTCTCTGGGGAGAGAGACCCAGTACTTC.

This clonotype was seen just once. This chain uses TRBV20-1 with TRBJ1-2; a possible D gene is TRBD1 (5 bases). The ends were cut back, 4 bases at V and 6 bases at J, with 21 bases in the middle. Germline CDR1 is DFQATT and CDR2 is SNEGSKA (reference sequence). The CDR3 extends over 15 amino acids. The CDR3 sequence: CSAIIRQNGDDGYTF. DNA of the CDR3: TGCAGTGCTATCATCCGGCAGAATGGGGACGATGGCTACACCTTC.

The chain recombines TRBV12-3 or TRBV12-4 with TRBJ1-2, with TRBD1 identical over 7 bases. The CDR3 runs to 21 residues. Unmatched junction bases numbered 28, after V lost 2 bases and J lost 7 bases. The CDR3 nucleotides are TGTGCCAGCAGTTTAAGGTACGACGGGACAGAGCGAATGAATTACTCTTTTGGCTACACCTTC. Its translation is CASSLRYDGTERMNYSFGYTF.

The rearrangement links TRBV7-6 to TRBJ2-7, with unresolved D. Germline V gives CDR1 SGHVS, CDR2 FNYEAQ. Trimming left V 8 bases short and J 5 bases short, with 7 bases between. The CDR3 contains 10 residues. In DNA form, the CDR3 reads TGTGCCAGCGGTTGGAACGAGCAGTACTTC. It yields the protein CASGWNEQYF. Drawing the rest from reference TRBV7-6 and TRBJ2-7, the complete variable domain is GAGVSQSPRYKVTKRGQDVALRCDPISGHVSLYWYRQALGQGPEFLTYFNYEAQQDKSGLPNDRFSAERPEGSISTLTIQRTEQRDSAMYRCASGWNEQYFGPGTRLTVT.

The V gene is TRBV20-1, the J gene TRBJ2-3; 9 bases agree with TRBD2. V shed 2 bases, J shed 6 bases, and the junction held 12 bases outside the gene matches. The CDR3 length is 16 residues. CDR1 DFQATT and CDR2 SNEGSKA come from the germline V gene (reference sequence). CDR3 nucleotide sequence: TGCAGTGCTAGACTAGCTAGCGGGATCTCCGGGGATACGCAGTATTTT. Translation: CSARLASGISGDTQYF.

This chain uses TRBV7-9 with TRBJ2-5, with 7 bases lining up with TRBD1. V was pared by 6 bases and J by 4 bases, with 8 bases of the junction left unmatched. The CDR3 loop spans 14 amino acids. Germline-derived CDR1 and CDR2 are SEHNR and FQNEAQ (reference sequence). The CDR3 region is CASRTTGDPETQYF. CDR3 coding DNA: TGTGCCAGCAGGACTACAGGGGACCCAGAGACCCAGTACTTC.

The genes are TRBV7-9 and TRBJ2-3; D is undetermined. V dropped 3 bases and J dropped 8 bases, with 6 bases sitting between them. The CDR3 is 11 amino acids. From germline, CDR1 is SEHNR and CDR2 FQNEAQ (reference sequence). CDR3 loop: CASSFQATQYF. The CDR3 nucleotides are TGTGCCAGCAGCTTTCAAGCTACGCAGTATTTT.

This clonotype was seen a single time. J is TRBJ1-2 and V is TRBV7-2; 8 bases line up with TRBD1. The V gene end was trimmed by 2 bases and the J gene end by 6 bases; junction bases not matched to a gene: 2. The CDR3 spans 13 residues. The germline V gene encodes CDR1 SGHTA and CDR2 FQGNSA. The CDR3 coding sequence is TGTGCCAGCAGCTTACAACAGGGGGATGGCTACACCTTC. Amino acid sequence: CASSLQQGDGYTF.

The CDR3 coding sequence is TGTGCCAGCAGTCCAGGTGGGCTAGCGGGAGTAGAGACCCAGTACTTC. Its translation is CASSPGGLAGVETQYF. V and J are TRBV27 and TRBJ2-5; 10 bases agree with TRBD2. Trimming took 5 bases from V and 4 from J; bases not matched to a gene: 10. Looked up from germline, CDR1 is MNHEY and CDR2 is SMNVEV (reference sequence). The CDR3 loop spans 16 amino acids.

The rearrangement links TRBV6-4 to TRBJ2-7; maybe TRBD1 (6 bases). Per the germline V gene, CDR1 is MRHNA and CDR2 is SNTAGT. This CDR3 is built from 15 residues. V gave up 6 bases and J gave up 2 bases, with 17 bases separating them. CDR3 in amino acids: CASRTGTIGPYEQYF. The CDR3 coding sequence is TGTGCCAGCAGGACCGGGACAATCGGTCCCTACGAGCAGTACTTC.

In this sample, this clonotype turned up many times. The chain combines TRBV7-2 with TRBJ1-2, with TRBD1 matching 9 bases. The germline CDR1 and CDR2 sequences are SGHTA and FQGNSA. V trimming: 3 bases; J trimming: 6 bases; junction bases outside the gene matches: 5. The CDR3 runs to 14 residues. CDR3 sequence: CASSLSGQGDGYTF. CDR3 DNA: TGTGCCAGCAGCTTGTCGGGACAGGGTGATGGCTACACCTTC.

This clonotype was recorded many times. CDR3 in amino acids: CASSWRSEGTEAFF. In DNA form, the CDR3 reads TGTGCCAGCAGCTGGAGGAGTGAGGGAACTGAAGCTTTCTTT. The chain is built from TRBV7-2 and TRBJ1-1; unclear D gene. The germline CDR1 and CDR2 sequences are SGHTA and FQGNSA. This CDR3 region has 14 residues. V was clipped by 4 bases and J by 5 bases, with 14 bases between them.

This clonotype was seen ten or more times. This CDR3 reads CASSRTGVETQYF. The CDR3 DNA sequence: TGTGCCAGCAGTCGCACGGGGGTTGAGACCCAGTACTTC. The chain links TRBV6-5 to TRBJ2-5; D might be TRBD2 (6 bases). Germline V gives CDR1 MNHEY, CDR2 SVGAGI. The CDR3 loop spans 13 amino acids. Trimming removed 5 bases at V and 5 bases at J, with 12 bases between.

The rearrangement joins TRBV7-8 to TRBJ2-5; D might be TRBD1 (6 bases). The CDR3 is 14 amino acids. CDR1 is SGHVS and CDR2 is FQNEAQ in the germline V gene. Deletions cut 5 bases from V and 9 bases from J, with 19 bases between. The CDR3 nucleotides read TGTGCCAGCAGCGGGACGCAAGGGGGTCAGCCCCAGTACTTC. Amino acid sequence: CASSGTQGGQPQYF.

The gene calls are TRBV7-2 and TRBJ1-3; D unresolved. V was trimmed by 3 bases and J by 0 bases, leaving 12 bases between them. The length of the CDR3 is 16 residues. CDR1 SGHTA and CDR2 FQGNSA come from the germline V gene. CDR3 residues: CASSLEAGFSGNTIYF. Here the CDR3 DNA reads TGTGCCAGCAGCTTGGAAGCGGGGTTCTCTGGAAACACCATATATTTT.

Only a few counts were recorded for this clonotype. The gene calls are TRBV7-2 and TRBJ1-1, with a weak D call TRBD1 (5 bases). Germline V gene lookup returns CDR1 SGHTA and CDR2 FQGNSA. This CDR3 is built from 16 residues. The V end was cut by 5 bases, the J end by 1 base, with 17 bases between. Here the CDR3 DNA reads TGTGCCAGCAGCGCATCAGGGTCCGTAACGAACACTGAAGCTTTCTTT. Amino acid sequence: CASSASGSVTNTEAFF.

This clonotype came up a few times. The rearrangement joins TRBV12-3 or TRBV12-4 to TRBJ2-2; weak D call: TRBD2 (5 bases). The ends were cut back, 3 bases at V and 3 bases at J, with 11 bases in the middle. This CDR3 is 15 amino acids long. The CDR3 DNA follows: TGTGCCAGCAGTTTTAAGGGAGCCTACACCGGGGAGCTGTTTTTT. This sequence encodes CASSFKGAYTGELFF.

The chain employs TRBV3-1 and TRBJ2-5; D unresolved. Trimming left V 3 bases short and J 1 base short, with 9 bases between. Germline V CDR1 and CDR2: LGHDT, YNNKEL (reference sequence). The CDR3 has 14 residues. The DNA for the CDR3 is TGTGCCAGCAGCCAGACCGGGCGCCAAGAGACCCAGTACTTC. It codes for CASSQTGRQETQYF.

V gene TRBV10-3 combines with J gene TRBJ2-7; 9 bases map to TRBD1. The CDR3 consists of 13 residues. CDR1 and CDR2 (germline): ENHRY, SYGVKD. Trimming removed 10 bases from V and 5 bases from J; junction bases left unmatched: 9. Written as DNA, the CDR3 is TGTGCCAGCAGATCGGGACAGGGTAACGAGCAGTACTTC. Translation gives CASRSGQGNEQYF.

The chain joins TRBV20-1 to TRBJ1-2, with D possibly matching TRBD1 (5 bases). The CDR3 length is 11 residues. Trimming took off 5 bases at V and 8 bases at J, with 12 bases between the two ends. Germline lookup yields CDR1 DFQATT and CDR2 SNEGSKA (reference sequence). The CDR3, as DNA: TGCAGTGCTTTTGGGACCAGGGGCTACACCTTC. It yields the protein CSAFGTRGYTF.